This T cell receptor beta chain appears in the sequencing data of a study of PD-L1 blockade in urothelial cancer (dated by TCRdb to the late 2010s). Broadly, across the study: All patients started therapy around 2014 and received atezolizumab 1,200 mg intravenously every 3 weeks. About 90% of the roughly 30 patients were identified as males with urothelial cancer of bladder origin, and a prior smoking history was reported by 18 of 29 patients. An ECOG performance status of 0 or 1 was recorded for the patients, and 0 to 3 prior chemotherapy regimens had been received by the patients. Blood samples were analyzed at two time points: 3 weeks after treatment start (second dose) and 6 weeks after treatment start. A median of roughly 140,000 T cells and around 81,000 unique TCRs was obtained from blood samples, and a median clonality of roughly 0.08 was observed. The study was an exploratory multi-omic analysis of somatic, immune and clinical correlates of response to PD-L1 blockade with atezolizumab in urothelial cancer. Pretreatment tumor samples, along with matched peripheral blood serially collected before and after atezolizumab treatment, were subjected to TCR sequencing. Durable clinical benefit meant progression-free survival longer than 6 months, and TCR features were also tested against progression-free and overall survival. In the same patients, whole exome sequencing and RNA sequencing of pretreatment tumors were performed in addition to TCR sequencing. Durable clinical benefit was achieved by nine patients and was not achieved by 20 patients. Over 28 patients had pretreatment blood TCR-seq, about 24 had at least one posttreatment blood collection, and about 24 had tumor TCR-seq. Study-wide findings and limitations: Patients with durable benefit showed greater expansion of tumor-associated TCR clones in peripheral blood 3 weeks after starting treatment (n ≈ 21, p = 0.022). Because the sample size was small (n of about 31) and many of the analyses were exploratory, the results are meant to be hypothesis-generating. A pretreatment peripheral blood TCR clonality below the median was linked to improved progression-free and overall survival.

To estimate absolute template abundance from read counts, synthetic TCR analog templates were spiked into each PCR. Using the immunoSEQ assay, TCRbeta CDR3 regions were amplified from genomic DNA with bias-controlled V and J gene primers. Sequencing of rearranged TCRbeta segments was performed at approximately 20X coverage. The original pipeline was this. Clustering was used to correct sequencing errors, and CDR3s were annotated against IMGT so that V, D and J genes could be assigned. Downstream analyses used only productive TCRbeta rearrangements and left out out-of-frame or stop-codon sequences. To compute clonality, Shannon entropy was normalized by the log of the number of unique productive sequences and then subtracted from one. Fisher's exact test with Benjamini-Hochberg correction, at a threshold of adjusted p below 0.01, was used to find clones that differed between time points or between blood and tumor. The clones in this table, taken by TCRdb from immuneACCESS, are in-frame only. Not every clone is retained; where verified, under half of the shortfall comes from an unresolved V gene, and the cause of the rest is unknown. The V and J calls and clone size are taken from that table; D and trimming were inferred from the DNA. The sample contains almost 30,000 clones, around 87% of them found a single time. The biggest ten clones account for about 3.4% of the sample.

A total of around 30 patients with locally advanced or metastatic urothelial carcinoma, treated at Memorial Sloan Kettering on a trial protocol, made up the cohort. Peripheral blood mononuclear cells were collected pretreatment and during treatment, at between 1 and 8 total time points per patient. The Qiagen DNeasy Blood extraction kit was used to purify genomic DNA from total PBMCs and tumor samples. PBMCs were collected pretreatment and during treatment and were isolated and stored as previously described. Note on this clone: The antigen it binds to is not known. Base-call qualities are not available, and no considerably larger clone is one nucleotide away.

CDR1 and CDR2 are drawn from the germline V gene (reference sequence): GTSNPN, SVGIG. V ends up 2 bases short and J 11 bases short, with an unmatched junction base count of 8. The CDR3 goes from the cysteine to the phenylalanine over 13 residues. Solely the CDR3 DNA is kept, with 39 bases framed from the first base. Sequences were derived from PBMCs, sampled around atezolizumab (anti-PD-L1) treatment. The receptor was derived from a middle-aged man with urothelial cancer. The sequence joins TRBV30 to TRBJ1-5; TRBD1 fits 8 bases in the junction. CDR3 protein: CAWSKQGGRTQHF. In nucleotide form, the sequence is TGTGCCTGGAGTAAACAGGGGGGTCGGACCCAGCATTTT.